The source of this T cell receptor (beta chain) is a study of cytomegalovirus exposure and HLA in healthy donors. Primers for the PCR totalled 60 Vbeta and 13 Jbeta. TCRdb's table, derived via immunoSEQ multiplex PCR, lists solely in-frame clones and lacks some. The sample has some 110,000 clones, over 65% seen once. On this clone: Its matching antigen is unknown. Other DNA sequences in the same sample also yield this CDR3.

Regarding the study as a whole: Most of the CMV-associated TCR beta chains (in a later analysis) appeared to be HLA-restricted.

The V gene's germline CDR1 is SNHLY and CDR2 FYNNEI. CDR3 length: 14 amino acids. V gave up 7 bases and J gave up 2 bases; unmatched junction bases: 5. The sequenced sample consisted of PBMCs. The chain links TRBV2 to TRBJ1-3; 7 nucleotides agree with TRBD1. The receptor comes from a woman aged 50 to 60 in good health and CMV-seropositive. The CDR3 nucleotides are TGTGCCAGCATAGGCCAGGGGGCTGGAAACACCATATATTTT. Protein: CASIGQGAGNTIYF.